Reported below is one T cell receptor (beta chain). Its cognate antigen is unknown. The data belong to a study of a mutant IDH1 vaccine in newly diagnosed glioma. As for the study in general: Treated patients had a mean age of roughly 39 years and a 62.5% male, around 40% female split. Patients had received radiotherapy, temozolomide, or both previously, most receiving both. Overall study results and limits: The study observed vaccine-induced immune responses in about 93% of patients.

The time point here: baseline, week 1 (first vaccination visit). Treatment denoted: pre-vaccination baseline after standard-of-care therapy. New WHO grade 3 or 4 astrocytomas that were IDH1-mutant and ATRX-lost occurred in the donors. Sequencing was performed with immunoSEQ multiplex PCR; in TCRdb, only in-frame clones are kept and a portion is missing. The sample contains some 15,000 clones, roughly nine tenths of which appear only once. Trimming took 8 bases from V and 2 from J, leaving 10 bases between them. The CDR3 consists of 12 residues. Germline values: CDR1 MNHEY, CDR2 SMNVEV (reference sequence).

V is TRBV27 and J is TRBJ2-7; D unclear. The source material was PBMCs, sampled from a glioma patient treated with radiotherapy, temozolomide or both. This receptor was identified in a woman aged 40 to 50 with glioma. Some clones in this sample may be carry-over from other donors' samples. The CDR3 sequence is CASGKHTYEQYF. The CDR3 DNA reads as TGTGCCAGCGGAAAACACACCTACGAGCAGTACTTC.